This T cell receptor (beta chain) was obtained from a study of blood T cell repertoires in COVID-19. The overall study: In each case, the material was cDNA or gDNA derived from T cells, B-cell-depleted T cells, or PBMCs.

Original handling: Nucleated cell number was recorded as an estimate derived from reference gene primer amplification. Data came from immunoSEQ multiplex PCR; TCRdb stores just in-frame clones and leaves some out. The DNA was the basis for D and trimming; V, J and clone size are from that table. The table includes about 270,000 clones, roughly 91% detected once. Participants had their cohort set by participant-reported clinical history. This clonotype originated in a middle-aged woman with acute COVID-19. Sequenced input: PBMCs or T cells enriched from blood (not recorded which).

CDR3 residues: CASSQDRAHGYTF. Written as DNA, the CDR3 is TGTGCCAGCAGTCAGGACAGGGCACATGGCTACACCTTC. The chain joins TRBV6-5 to TRBJ1-2; 8 bases agree with TRBD1. CDR1 and CDR2 (germline): MNHEY, SVGAGI. Trimming removed 5 bases from V and 6 bases from J; junction bases left unmatched: 5. This CDR3 comprises 13 residues.